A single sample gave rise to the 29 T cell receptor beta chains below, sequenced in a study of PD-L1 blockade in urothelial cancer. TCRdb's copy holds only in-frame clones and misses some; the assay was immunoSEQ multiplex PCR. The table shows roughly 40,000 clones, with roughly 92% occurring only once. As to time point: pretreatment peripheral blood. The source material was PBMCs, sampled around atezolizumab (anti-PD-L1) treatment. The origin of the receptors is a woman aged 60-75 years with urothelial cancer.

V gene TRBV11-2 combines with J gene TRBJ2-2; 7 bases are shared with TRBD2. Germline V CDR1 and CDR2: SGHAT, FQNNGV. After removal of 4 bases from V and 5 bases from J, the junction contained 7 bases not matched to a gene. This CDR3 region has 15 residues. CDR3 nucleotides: TGTGCCAGCAGCTCATTTTTCGGGGGGACCGGGGAGCTGTTTTTT. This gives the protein CASSSFFGGTGELFF.

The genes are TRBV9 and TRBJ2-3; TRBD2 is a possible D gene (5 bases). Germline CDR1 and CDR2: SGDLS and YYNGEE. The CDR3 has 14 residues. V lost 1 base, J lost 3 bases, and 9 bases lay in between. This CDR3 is CASSVLRTTDTQYF. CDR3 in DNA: TGTGCCAGCAGCGTATTACGGACTACAGATACGCAGTATTTT.

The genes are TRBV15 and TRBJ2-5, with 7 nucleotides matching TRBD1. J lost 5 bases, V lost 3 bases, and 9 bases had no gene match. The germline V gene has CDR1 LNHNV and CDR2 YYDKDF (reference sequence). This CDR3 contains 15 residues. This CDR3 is CATSRSGQIKETQYF. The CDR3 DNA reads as TGTGCCACCAGCAGGTCGGGACAGATCAAGGAGACCCAGTACTTC.

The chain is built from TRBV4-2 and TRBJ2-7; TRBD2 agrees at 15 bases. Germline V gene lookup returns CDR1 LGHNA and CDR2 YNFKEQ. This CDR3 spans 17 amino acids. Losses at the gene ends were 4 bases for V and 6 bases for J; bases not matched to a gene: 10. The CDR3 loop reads CASSRTSGRARGSEQYF. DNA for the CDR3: TGTGCCAGCAGCCGGACTAGCGGGAGGGCAAGAGGAAGCGAGCAGTACTTC.

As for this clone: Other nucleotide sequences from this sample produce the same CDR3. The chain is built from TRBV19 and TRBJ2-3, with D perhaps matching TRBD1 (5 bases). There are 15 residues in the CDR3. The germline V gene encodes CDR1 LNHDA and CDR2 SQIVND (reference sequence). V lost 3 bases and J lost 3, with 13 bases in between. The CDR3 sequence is CASSISGQGTDTQYF. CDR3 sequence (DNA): TGTGCCAGTAGTATTTCCGGACAAGGGACAGATACGCAGTATTTT.

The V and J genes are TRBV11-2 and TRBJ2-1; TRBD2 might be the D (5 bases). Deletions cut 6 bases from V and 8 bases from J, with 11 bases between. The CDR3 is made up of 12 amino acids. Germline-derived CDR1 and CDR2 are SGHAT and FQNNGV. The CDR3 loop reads CASSPSIDEQFF. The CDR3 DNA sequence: TGTGCCAGCAGTCCTAGCATCGATGAGCAGTTCTTC.

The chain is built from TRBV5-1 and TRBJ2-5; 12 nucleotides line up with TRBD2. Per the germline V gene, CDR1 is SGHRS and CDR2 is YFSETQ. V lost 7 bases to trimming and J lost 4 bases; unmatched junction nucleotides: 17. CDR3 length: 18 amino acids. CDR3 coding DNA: TGCGCCAGCCGACGCGGACAGACGCTAGCGGGAGGGCCAGAGACCCAGTACTTC. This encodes CASRRGQTLAGGPETQYF.

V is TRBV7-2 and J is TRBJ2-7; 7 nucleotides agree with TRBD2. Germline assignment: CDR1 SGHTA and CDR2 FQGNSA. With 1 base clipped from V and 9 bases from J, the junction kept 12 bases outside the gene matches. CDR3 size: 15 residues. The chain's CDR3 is CASSLDPGLVGRQYF. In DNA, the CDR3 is TGTGCCAGCAGCTTAGATCCTGGACTAGTTGGCCGGCAGTACTTC.

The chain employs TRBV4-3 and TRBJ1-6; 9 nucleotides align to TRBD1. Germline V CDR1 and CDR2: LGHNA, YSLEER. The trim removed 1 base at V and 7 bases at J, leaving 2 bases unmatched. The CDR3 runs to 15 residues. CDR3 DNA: TGCGCCAGCAGCCAAGTAGGGACAGGGAATTCACCCCTCCACTTT. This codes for CASSQVGTGNSPLHF.

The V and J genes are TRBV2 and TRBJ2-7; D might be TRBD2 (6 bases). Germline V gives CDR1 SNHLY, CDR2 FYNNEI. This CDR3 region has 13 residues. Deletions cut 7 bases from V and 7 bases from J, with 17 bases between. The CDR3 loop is CASKGSGGREQYF. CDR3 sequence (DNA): TGTGCCAGCAAGGGTAGCGGAGGCCGTGAGCAGTACTTC.

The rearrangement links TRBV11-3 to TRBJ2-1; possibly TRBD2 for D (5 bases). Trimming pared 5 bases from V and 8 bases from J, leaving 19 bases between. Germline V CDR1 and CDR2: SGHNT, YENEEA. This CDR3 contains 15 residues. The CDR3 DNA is TGTGCCAGCAGCCCTACTAGGGCCTCGAGAGATGAGCAGTTCTTC. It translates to CASSPTRASRDEQFF.

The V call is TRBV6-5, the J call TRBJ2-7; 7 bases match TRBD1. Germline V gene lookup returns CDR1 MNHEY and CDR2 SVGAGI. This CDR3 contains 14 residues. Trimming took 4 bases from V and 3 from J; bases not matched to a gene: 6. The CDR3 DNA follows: TGTGCCAGCAGTTTTGGGACAGAACTCTACGAGCAGTACTTC. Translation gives CASSFGTELYEQYF.

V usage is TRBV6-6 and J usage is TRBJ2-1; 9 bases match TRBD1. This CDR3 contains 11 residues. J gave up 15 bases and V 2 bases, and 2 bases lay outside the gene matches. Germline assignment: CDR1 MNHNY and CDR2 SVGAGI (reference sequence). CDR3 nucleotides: TGTGCCAGCAGTTACGGACAGGGGCGGTTCTTC. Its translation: CASSYGQGRFF.

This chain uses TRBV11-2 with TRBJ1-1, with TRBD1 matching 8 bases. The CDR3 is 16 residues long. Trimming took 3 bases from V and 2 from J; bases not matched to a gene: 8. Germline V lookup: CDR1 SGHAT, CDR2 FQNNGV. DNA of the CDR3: TGTGCCAGCAGCTTTTTTAGGGACAGGATTAACACTGAAGCTTTCTTT. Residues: CASSFFRDRINTEAFF.

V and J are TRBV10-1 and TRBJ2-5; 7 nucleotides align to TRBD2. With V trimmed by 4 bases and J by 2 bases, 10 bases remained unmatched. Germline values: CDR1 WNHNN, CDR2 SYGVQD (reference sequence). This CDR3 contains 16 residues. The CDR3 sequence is CASSGGSGALQETQYF. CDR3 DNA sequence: TGCGCCAGCAGTGGAGGCAGCGGGGCACTTCAAGAGACCCAGTACTTC.

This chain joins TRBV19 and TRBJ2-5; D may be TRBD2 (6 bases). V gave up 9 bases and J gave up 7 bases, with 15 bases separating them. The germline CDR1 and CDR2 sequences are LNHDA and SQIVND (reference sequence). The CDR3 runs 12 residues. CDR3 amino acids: CASRGTSGTQYF. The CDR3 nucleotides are TGTGCCAGCCGGGGGACCTCCGGGACCCAGTACTTC.

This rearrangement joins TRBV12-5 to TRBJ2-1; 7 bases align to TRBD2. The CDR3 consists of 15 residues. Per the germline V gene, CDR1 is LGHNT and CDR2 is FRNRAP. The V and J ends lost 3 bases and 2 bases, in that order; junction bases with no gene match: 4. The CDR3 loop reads CASGFLGRTYNEQFF. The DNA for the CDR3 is TGTGCTAGTGGTTTCCTCGGGAGGACCTACAATGAGCAGTTCTTC.

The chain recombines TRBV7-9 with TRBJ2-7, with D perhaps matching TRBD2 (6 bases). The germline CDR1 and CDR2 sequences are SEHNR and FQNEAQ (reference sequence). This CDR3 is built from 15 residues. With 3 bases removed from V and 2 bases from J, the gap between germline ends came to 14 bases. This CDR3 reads CASSFVLASAYEQYF. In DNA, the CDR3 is TGTGCCAGCAGCTTCGTGCTAGCGAGCGCCTACGAGCAGTACTTC.

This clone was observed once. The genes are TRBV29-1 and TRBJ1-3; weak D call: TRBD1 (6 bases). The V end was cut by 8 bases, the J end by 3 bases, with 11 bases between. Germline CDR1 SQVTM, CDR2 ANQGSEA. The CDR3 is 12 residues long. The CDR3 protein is CSLQGDGNTIYF. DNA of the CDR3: TGCAGCTTACAGGGTGATGGAAACACCATATATTTT.

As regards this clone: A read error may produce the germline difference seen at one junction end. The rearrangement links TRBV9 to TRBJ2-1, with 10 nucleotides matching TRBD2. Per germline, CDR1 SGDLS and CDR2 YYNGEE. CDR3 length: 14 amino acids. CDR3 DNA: TGTGCCAGCAGCACCAGCGGGGGGGGTAATGGGCAGTTCTTC. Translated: CASSTSGGGNGQFF.

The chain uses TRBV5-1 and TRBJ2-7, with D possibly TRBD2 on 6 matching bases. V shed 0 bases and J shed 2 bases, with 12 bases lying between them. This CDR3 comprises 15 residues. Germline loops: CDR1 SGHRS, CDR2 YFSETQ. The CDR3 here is CASSLGFAGTYEQYF. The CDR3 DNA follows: TGCGCCAGCAGCTTGGGTTTCGCGGGAACCTACGAGCAGTACTTC.

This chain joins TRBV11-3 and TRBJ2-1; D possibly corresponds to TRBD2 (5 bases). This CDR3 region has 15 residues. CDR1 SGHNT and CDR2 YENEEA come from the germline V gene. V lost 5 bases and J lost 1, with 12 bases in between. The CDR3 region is CASSQGGSSYNEQFF. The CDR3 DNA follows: TGTGCCAGCAGCCAAGGAGGCAGTTCCTACAATGAGCAGTTCTTC.

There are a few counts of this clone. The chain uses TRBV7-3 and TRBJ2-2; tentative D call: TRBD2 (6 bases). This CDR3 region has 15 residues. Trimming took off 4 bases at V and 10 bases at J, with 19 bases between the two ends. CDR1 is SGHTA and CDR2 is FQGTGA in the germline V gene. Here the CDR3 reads CASSSSGTALTELFF. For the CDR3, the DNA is TGTGCCAGCAGCTCATCGGGGACTGCCCTAACGGAGCTGTTTTTT.

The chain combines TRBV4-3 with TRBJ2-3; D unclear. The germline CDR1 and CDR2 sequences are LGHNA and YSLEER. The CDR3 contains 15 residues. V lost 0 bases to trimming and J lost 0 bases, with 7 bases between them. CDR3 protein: CASSQDPTSTDTQYF. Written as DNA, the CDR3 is TGCGCCAGCAGCCAAGATCCGACTAGCACAGATACGCAGTATTTT.

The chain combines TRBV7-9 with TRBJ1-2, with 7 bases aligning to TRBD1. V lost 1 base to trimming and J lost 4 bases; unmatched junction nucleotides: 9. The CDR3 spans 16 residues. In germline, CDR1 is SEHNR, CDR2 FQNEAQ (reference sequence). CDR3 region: CASSLGARDRFYGYTF. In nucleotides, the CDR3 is TGTGCCAGCAGCTTAGGGGCTCGGGACAGATTCTATGGCTACACCTTC.

The CDR3 DNA is TGTGCCAGCAGTTTTTGGGAGGGGGGTAGGGAGTATGGACAAGAGACCCAGTACTTC. It encodes CASSFWEGGREYGQETQYF. The chain links TRBV28 to TRBJ2-5; weak D call: TRBD2 (7 bases). The V and J ends lost 3 bases and 2 bases respectively, with 25 bases between them. In germline, CDR1 is MDHEN, CDR2 SYDVKM. The CDR3 extends over 19 amino acids.

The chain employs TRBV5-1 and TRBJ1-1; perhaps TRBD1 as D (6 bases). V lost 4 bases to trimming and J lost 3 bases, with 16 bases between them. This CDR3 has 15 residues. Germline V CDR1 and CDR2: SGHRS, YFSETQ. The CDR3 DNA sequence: TGCGCCAGCAGCCCAGGACAGTGGGGTTACACTGAAGCTTTCTTT. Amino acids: CASSPGQWGYTEAFF. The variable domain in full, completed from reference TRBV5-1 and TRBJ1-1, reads KAGVTQTPRYLIKTRGQQVTLSCSPISGHRSVSWYQQTPGQGLQFLFEYFSETQRNKGNFPGRFSGRQFSNSRSEMNVSTLELGDSALYLCASSPGQWGYTEAFFGQGTRLTVV.

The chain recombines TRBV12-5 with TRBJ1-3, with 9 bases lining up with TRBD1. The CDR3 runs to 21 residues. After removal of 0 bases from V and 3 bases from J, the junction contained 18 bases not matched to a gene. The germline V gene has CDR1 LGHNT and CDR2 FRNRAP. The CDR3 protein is CASGLVVFGTGIRGYGNTIYF. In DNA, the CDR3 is TGTGCTAGTGGTTTGGTGGTATTCGGGACAGGGATAAGGGGTTATGGAAACACCATATATTTT.

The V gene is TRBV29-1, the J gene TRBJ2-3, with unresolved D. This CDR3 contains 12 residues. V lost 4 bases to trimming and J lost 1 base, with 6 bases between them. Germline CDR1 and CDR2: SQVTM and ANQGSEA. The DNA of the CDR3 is TGCAGCGTTGTTGGAGGCACAGATACGCAGTATTTT. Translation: CSVVGGTDTQYF.